The rows below give T cell receptor beta chains drawn from one sample of a study of cytomegalovirus exposure and HLA in healthy donors. The protocol was immunoSEQ multiplex PCR, while the TCRdb copy is restricted to in-frame clones and leaves out a portion. The sample includes 120,000 to 150,000 clones, more than 75% seen only once; the top ten take about 3.8%. Sequencing used PBMCs. These receptors originate from a man aged 18-30 years in good health and CMV-seronegative. CDR3s include the opening cysteine and the closing phenylalanine or tryptophan. Fields, in order: CDR3 length, V gene, clone size, J gene, D gene, CDR3 protein, CDR3 DNA. A D gene is named only where the DNA matches it firmly. Size values are once, few and many counts, or a class for expanded clones, and some rows have none.

len: 17
v_gene: TRBV9
abundance: few
j_gene: TRBJ2-3
d_gene: TRBD2
CDR3aa: CASSYSPGGSVTDTQYF
CDR3nt: TGTGCCAGCTCGTACTCCCCTGGCGGGAGTGTCACAGATACGCAGTATTTT

len: 15
v_gene: TRBV28
abundance: NA
j_gene: TRBJ2-2
d_gene: TRBD2
CDR3aa: CASSSSIAGAGELFF
CDR3nt: TGTGCCAGCAGTTCCTCAATAGCGGGAGCTGGGGAGCTGTTTTTT

len: 15
v_gene: TRBV25-1
abundance: NA
j_gene: TRBJ2-7
d_gene: TRBD1
CDR3aa: CASSEAGQGTYEQYF
CDR3nt: TGTGCCAGCAGTGAAGCGGGACAGGGAACCTACGAGCAGTACTTC

len: 15
v_gene: TRBV6-1
abundance: NA
j_gene: TRBJ2-5
d_gene: NA
CDR3aa: CASSVSARGWETQYF
CDR3nt: TGTGCCAGCAGTGTTTCTGCTCGGGGGTGGGAGACCCAGTACTTC

len: 15
v_gene: TRBV5-8
abundance: NA
j_gene: TRBJ1-4
d_gene: NA
CDR3aa: CASSQGTATNEKLFF
CDR3nt: TGTGCCAGCTCACAGGGAACAGCAACTAATGAAAAACTGTTTTTT

len: 16
v_gene: TRBV11-1
abundance: NA
j_gene: TRBJ2-7
d_gene: TRBD1
CDR3aa: CASSLEYAGGGDEQYF
CDR3nt: TGTGCCAGCAGCTTAGAATATGCAGGGGGCGGGGACGAGCAGTACTTC

len: 14
v_gene: TRBV27
abundance: NA
j_gene: TRBJ1-2
d_gene: NA
CDR3aa: CAGSPTGSHYGYTF
CDR3nt: TGTGCCGGCAGTCCCACAGGGTCGCACTATGGCTACACCTTC

len: 16
v_gene: TRBV5-1
abundance: NA
j_gene: TRBJ2-5
d_gene: NA
CDR3aa: CASSLAWVGSQETQYF
CDR3nt: TGCGCCAGCAGCTTGGCATGGGTGGGCAGTCAAGAGACCCAGTACTTC

len: 13
v_gene: TRBV19
abundance: NA
j_gene: TRBJ1-1
d_gene: TRBD1
CDR3aa: CASRDPGQTEAFF
CDR3nt: TGTGCCAGTAGGGACCCGGGACAGACTGAAGCTTTCTTT

len: 14
v_gene: TRBV4-1
abundance: NA
j_gene: TRBJ1-1
d_gene: TRBD1
CDR3aa: CASSLGTGVVEAFF
CDR3nt: TGCGCCAGCAGCCTTGGGACAGGGGTGGTTGAAGCTTTCTTT

len: 16
v_gene: TRBV11-2
abundance: NA
j_gene: TRBJ2-3
d_gene: NA
CDR3aa: CASSLEGEAITDTQYF
CDR3nt: TGTGCCAGCAGCTTAGAGGGGGAGGCAATCACAGATACGCAGTATTTT